This paragraph reports one T cell receptor beta chain. What it binds is not known. Method: immunoSEQ multiplex PCR; TCRdb's copy keeps in-frame clones and lacks some. The sample comprises some 120,000 clones, approximately 89% of which are singletons, and over 4.5% rests with the top ten. The CDR3 totals 14 residues. Germline assignment: CDR1 LNHDA and CDR2 SQIVND (reference sequence). Trimming removed 0 bases from V and 3 bases from J, with 5 bases in between. This record comes from a study of T cell responses to AZD1222 COVID-19 vaccine. General study findings and limits: Vaccine-associated CD4 TCRs spanned spike, dominant at 160-218 and 743-854. The number of AZD1222 recipients seropositive at baseline was only 5 to 7. Donors, mostly white British, included more females; clonal diversity was possibly underestimated. Two doses of AZD1222 preceded a rise in Spike-specific TCR breadth and depth.

The chain combines TRBV19 with TRBJ2-2; D may be TRBD2 (5 bases). This sequence was found in an adult in good health. Sequencing used peripheral blood, obtained on day 0 of AZD1222 vaccination. The chain's CDR3 is CASSIERDTGELFF. CDR3 nucleotide sequence: TGTGCCAGTAGTATAGAGCGGGACACCGGGGAGCTGTTTTTT. The full variable domain, in which reference TRBV19 and TRBJ2-2 provide the parts outside the CDR3, is DGGITQSPKYLFRKEGQNVTLSCEQNLNHDAMYWYRQDPGQGLRLIYYSQIVNDFQKGDIAEGYSVSREKKESFPLTVTSAQKNPTAFYLCASSIERDTGELFFGEGSRLTVL.